The clone carrying this T cell receptor (beta chain) was picked up one time. This sample stems from a study of blood T cell repertoires in COVID-19. Libraries were prepared by immunoSEQ multiplex PCR; TCRdb keeps only in-frame clonotypes and omits some of them. The top ten clones hold roughly 2% of a sample with approximately 300,000 clones, around 87% of them seen once. The germline V gene has CDR1 MNHEY and CDR2 SVGAGI. The CDR3 extends over 14 amino acids. Trimming removed 7 bases from V and 3 bases from J; junction bases left unmatched: 8. Sequences were obtained from peripheral blood. The source of this sequence is a man aged 18-30 years with active or convalescent COVID-19. The chain has TRBV6-5 and TRBJ2-7; TRBD2 matches at 8 bases. CDR3: CASTGTSGLYEQYF. CDR3 nucleotide sequence: TGTGCCAGCACCGGAACTAGCGGTCTCTACGAGCAGTACTTC.